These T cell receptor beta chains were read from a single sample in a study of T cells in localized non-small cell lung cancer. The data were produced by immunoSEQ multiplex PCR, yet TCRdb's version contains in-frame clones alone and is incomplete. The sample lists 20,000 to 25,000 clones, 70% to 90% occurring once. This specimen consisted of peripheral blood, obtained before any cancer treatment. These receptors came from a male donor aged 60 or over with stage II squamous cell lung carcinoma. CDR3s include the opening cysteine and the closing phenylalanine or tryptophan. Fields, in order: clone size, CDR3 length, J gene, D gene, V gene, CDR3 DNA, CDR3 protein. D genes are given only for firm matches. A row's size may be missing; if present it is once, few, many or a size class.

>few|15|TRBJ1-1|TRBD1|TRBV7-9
TGTGCCAGCAGCTCCCAGGGGGCTCGGAACACTGAAGCTTTCTTT
CASSSQGARNTEAFF
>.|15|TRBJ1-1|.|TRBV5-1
TGCGCCAGCAGCTTGGAGGAAGGGGGGTGGACTGAAGCTTTCTTT
CASSLEEGGWTEAFF
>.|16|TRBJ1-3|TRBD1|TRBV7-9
TGTGCCAGCAGTTACCCCGGACAGGGGCCAGGAAACACCATATATTTT
CASSYPGQGPGNTIYF
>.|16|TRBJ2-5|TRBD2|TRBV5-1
TGCGCCAGCAGCAAAGGACTAGCGGGGGGCGACGAGACCCAGTACTTC
CASSKGLAGGDETQYF
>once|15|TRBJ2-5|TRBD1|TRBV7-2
TGTGCCAGCAGCTTACCAGGGGGCATTCAAAAGACCCAGTACTTC
CASSLPGGIQKTQYF
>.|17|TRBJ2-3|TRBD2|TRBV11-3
TGTGCCAGCAGCCCCCGGACTAGCGGGGGGGACACAGATACGCAGTATTTT
CASSPRTSGGDTDTQYF
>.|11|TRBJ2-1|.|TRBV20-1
TGCAGTGCTAGTGAACCCCCGATCCAGTTCTTC
CSASEPPIQFF
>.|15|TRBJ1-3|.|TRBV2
TGTGCCAGCAGTGCCGGGACTCTCTCTGGAAACACCATATATTTT
CASSAGTLSGNTIYF
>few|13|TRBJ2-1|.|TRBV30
TGTGCCGGGCGAGAACTGTCCTACAATGAGCAGTTCTTC
CAGRELSYNEQFF
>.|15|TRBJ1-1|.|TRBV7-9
TGTGCCAGCAGCTTAGGGCGGGGTAGGGAAACTGAAGCTTTCTTT
CASSLGRGRETEAFF
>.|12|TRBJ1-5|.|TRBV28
TGTGCCACTACAACCCGCCTGCAGCCCCAGCATTTT
CATTTRLQPQHF
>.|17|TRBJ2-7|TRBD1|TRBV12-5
TGTGCTAGTGGTTTGTTGGAGGGGACAGGGGATCCCAACGAGCAGTACTTC
CASGLLEGTGDPNEQYF
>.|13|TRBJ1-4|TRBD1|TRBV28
TGTGCCAGCACGGAGACAGGGCTTGGAAAACTGTTTTTT
CASTETGLGKLFF
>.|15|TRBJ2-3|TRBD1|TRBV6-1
TGTGCCAGCAGTGGAGGGACAGGGGGCACAGATACGCAGTATTTT
CASSGGTGGTDTQYF
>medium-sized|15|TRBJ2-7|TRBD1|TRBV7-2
TGTGCCAGCAGCAAGGGGACAGGGTATTCCTACGAGCAGTACTTC
CASSKGTGYSYEQYF
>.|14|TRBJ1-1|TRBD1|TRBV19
TGTGCCAGTAACACCGGGACAGGTACCACTGAAGCTTTCTTT
CASNTGTGTTEAFF
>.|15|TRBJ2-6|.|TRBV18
TGTGCCAGCTCCCCGACCTCTTCTGGGGCCAACGTCCTGACTTTC
CASSPTSSGANVLTF
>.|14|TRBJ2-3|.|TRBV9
TGTGCCAGCAGCGTACGCTCTAGCATTGATACGCAGTATTTT
CASSVRSSIDTQYF
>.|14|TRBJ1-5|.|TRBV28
TGTGCCAGCAGTTTGAGGGGGGGCAATCAGCCCCAGCATTTT
CASSLRGGNQPQHF
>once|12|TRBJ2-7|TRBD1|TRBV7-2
TGTGCCAGCAGCCTAGAGAGGGGGCCGCAGTACTTC
CASSLERGPQYF
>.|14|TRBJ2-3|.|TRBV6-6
TGTGCCAGCAGTTACCAACGACAGCCCCCTACGCAGTATTTT
CASSYQRQPPTQYF
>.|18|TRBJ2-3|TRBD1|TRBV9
TGTGCCAGCAGCGTAGGTACAGGGGGACCCATTAGCACAGATACGCAGTATTTT
CASSVGTGGPISTDTQYF
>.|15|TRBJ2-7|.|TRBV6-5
TGTGCCAGCAGCCCTGCCGGGAGACCCTCCTACGAGCAGTACTTC
CASSPAGRPSYEQYF
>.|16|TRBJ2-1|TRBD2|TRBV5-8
TGTGCCAGCAGCAGCGGACTAGCCCTAAGTGGCAATGAGCAGTTCTTC
CASSSGLALSGNEQFF
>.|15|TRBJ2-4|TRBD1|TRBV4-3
TGCGCCAGCAGCCAGGACAGGGGGACCAAAAACATTCAGTACTTC
CASSQDRGTKNIQYF
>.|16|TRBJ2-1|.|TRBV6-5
TGTGCCAGCAGTTACTTAAAAGGGGGAAGATACAATGAGCAGTTCTTC
CASSYLKGGRYNEQFF
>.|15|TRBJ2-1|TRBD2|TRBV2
TGTGCCAGCAGCGTTACCGGGACTAGAAATAATGAGCAGTTCTTC
CASSVTGTRNNEQFF
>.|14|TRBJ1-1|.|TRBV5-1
TGCGCCAGCAGCTTGGGGGAACGGCCCCATGAAGCTTTCTTT
CASSLGERPHEAFF
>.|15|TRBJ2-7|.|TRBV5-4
TGTGCCAGCAGCTTGGCGGGAGTGATCTCCTACGAGCAGTACTTC
CASSLAGVISYEQYF
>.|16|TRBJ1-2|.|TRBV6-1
TGTGCCAGCAGTGTCATATCGTCGTCTATTAACTATGGCTACACCTTC
CASSVISSSINYGYTF
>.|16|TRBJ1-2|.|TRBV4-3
TGCGCCAGCAGCCAAGATCGGACGGGCCGGCCCTATGGCTACACCTTC
CASSQDRTGRPYGYTF
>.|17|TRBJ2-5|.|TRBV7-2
TGTGCCAGCAGCTTAACAATGGGAGGGGGGCCGAGGCAGACCCAGTACTTC
CASSLTMGGGPRQTQYF
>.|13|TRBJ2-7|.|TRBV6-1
TGTGCCAGCACTACCTTTTCTGACTACGAGCAGTACTTC
CASTTFSDYEQYF
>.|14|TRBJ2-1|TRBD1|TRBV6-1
TGTGCCATTAAACAGGGGGCGAAGGACAATGAGCAGTTCTTC
CAIKQGAKDNEQFF
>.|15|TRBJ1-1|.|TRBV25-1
TGTGCCAGCAGTGGGGCGGGGGTTTTGAACACTGAAGCTTTCTTT
CASSGAGVLNTEAFF
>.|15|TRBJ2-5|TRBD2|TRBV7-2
TGTGCCAGCAGCTTGACTAGCGGGGTACAAGAGACCCAGTACTTC
CASSLTSGVQETQYF
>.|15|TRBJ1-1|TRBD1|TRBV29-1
TGCAGCACCGACGACCGGGACAGGGGAGTGTCTGAAGCTTTCTTT
CSTDDRDRGVSEAFF
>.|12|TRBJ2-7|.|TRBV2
TGTGCCAGCAGTGAAGCCGGGCAGGGGTGGTACTTC
CASSEAGQGWYF
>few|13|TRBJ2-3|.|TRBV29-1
TGCAGCGCCCGTCCAGGGCCCACAGATACGCAGTATTTT
CSARPGPTDTQYF